The 14 T cell receptor beta chains listed next were all sequenced from one sample in a study of response to subunit inactivated influenza vaccine. TCRdb passed the RT-PCR reads through MiXCR, listing each CDR3 protein once. In the table there are approximately 480,000 distinct CDR3 sequences, roughly 9.7% of which are singletons. The sequenced sample was PBMCs from blood, obtained 35 to 45 days after vaccination. These TCRs come from a man aged 45-60 years who received an inactivated influenza vaccine.

The gene calls are TRBV15 and TRBJ2-4; D might be TRBD2 (5 bases). V was trimmed by 0 bases and J by 15 bases, leaving 15 bases between them. The CDR3 length is 13 residues. CDR1 and CDR2 from the germline V gene are LNHNV and YYDKDF (reference sequence). This chain's CDR3 is CATSREGDSVSYF. The CDR3 nucleotides read TGTGCCACCAGCAGAGAGGGAGATTCAGTTTCGTACTTC.

This clonotype has a handful of counts. The gene calls are TRBV28 and TRBJ2-7; 8 nucleotides agree with TRBD1. V was clipped by 2 bases and J by 5 bases; unmatched bases: 5. This CDR3 region has 14 residues. Germline values: CDR1 MDHEN, CDR2 SYDVKM. CDR3 bases: TGTGCCAGCAGTTTAGGAGACAGGGGACACGAGCAGTACTTC. Amino acids: CASSLGDRGHEQYF.

This chain uses TRBV11-2 with TRBJ1-1; D perhaps matches TRBD1 (5 bases). V was trimmed by 5 bases and J by 5 bases, leaving 15 bases between them. This CDR3 comprises 14 residues. In germline, CDR1 is SGHAT, CDR2 FQNNGV. The CDR3, as DNA: TGTGCCAGCAGCCTACTCAGGGAACTTACTGAAGCTTTCTTT. Protein sequence: CASSLLRELTEAFF.

This clonotype was detected only a few times. J is TRBJ2-3 and V is TRBV11-2; the D call may be TRBD1 or TRBD2 (5 bases each). V lost 2 bases and J lost 1, with 10 bases in between. This CDR3 contains 15 residues. Germline loops: CDR1 SGHAT, CDR2 FQNNGV. CDR3 sequence (DNA): TGTGCCAGCAGCTTATCCCCGGGGCGCACAGATACGCAGTATTTT. Protein product: CASSLSPGRTDTQYF.

The rearrangement links TRBV20-1 to TRBJ2-7; 9 bases line up with TRBD2. V was pared by 1 base and J by 5 bases, with 6 bases of the junction left unmatched. The CDR3 length is 14 residues. In germline, CDR1 is DFQATT, CDR2 SNEGSKA (reference sequence). CDR3 nucleotides: TGCAGTGCTAGAGCTAGTAGCGGGAGAAACGAGCAGTACTTC. This sequence encodes CSARASSGRNEQYF.

This clonotype was recorded at least ten times. V and J are TRBV7-2 and TRBJ2-1, with 9 bases identical to TRBD1. Germline assignment: CDR1 SGHTA and CDR2 FQGNSA. This CDR3 has 16 residues. V dropped 0 bases and J dropped 7; count of bases not matched to a gene: 7. The CDR3 DNA follows: TGTGCCAGCAGCTTAGCCCAGAACAGGGGGCTGAATGAGCAGTTCTTC. Translating it yields CASSLAQNRGLNEQFF.

This clonotype was seen at least ten times. This chain links TRBV6-5 with TRBJ1-1; TRBD1 might be the D (6 bases). Germline CDR1 MNHEY, CDR2 SVGAGI. Trimming took 5 bases from V and 1 from J, leaving 14 bases between them. This CDR3 region has 15 residues. CDR3 region: CASSNPGHKNTEAFF. Written as DNA, the CDR3 is TGTGCCAGCAGTAACCCGGGACATAAGAACACTGAAGCTTTCTTT.

To note about this clonotype: This could be a read error, since a much larger clone is one nucleotide away. The chain uses TRBV2 and TRBJ2-1, with D possibly being TRBD2 (6 bases). The CDR3 is 15 amino acids. The germline V gene encodes CDR1 SNHLY and CDR2 FYNNEI. CDR3 residues: CGSSVEGSSYNEQFF. The CDR3 nucleotides read TGTGGCAGCAGTGTGGAGGGTAGCTCCTACAATGAGCAGTTCTTC.

The sample holds a few counts of this clonotype. The junction shows a germline mismatch at one end, possibly a read error. The chain combines TRBV20-1 with TRBJ2-7; possible D gene TRBD1, 7 bases. There are 16 residues in the CDR3. Germline CDR1 DFQATT, CDR2 SNEGSKA (reference sequence). CDR3 protein: CCARDLYAGQIYEQYF. CDR3 bases: TGCTGTGCTAGAGATCTCTACGCGGGACAGATCTACGAGCAGTACTTC.

At least ten counts were recorded for this clonotype. V is TRBV7-2 and J is TRBJ2-2; D is possibly TRBD2 (7 bases). This CDR3 comprises 16 residues. Germline values: CDR1 SGHTA, CDR2 FQGNSA. V lost 5 bases and J 5 bases, leaving 18 bases between the germline ends. In DNA form, the CDR3 reads TGTGCCAGCAGCCCCCGAGGCGGGGGCCGGACCGGGGAGCTGTTTTTT. Its translation: CASSPRGGGRTGELFF.

Many counts were recorded for this clonotype. The CDR3: CATSRDRTNTGELFF. Here the CDR3 DNA reads TGTGCCACCAGCAGGGACAGGACGAACACCGGGGAGCTGTTTTTT. The rearrangement uses TRBV15 and TRBJ2-2, with 7 bases matching TRBD1. V shed 3 bases, J shed 0 bases, and the junction held 1 base outside the gene matches. CDR3 size: 15 residues. CDR1 LNHNV and CDR2 YYDKDF come from the germline V gene (reference sequence). Full variable domain (outside the CDR3, taken from reference TRBV15 and TRBJ2-2): DAMVIQNPRYQVTQFGKPVTLSCSQTLNHNVMYWYQQKSSQAPKLLFHYYDKDFNNEADTPDNFQSRRPNTSFCFLDIRSPGLGDTAMYLCATSRDRTNTGELFFGEGSRLTVL.

This clonotype was counted a few times. The J gene is TRBJ2-1, the V gene TRBV6-2 or TRBV6-3, with 14 bases matching TRBD2. The CDR3 spans 18 residues. Per the germline V gene, CDR1 is MNHEY and CDR2 is SVGEGT. J was trimmed by 9 bases and V by 8 bases; bases with no gene match: 18. Written as DNA, the CDR3 is TGTGCCAGCGCGGAGATCCTGCGGGGACTAGCGGGGGTCAGTGAGCAGTTCTTC. This gives the protein CASAEILRGLAGVSEQFF.

This clonotype appeared a few times. The chain employs TRBV14 and TRBJ2-3; possibly TRBD2 for D (5 bases). The CDR3 extends over 17 amino acids. V lost 4 bases to trimming and J lost 0 bases, with 17 bases between them. Germline-derived CDR1 and CDR2 are SGHDN and FVKESK. CDR3 amino acids: CASSPEHNRLSTDTQYF. DNA for the CDR3: TGTGCCAGCAGCCCAGAACATAACCGACTAAGCACAGATACGCAGTATTTT.

The V and J genes are TRBV6-1 and TRBJ2-5; the match to TRBD2 covers 11 bases. With 6 bases clipped from V and 2 bases from J, the junction kept 5 bases outside the gene matches. The CDR3 runs 15 residues. Germline V gene lookup returns CDR1 MNHNS and CDR2 SASEGT. DNA for the CDR3: TGTGCCAGCAGGGGAGTAGCGGGGGGGCAAGAGACCCAGTACTTC. Protein: CASRGVAGGQETQYF.